The clone carrying this T cell receptor (beta chain) is labeled medium-sized. The data were taken from a study of tumor-infiltrating lymphocytes in oesophageal squamous cell carcinoma. TCRdb called the PCR reads again in MiXCR, with one record for every CDR3 protein. The profile covers just over 15,000 distinct CDR3 sequences, with about 50% appearing a single time and around 15% taken by the ten largest. Germline assignment: CDR1 SEHNR and CDR2 FQNEAQ (reference sequence). This CDR3 contains 14 residues. V was pared by 6 bases and J by 5 bases, with 16 bases between. Sequencing was done on a sample of esophageal tumor tissue. The TCR originated in a male donor with esophageal squamous cell carcinoma. The genes are TRBV7-9 and TRBJ2-5; the D gene is possibly TRBD1 (6 bases). The DNA of the CDR3 is TGTGCCAGCAGTGAAGGAAGGGGGTGGGAGACCCAGTACTTC. Translated, it gives CASSEGRGWETQYF.